Given below is one T cell receptor (beta chain) in context. No antigen is known for it. This specimen comes from a study of a mutant IDH1 vaccine in newly diagnosed glioma. As for the study in general: Treated patients showed a male proportion of roughly 62%, a female proportion of about 38%, and a mean age of approximately 40 years. Patients got radiotherapy, temozolomide, or both beforehand, and most got both.

Specified time point: week 11, during vaccination. The investigators gave 300 ug of mutant IDH1 20-mer peptide in each vaccine dose, together with topical imiquimod. Donors harbored newly found WHO grade 3 or 4 IDH1-mutant, ATRX-lost astrocytomas. The CDR3 has 15 amino acids. CDR1 and CDR2 from the germline V gene are MNHEY and SMNVEV (reference sequence). The V and J ends lost 8 bases and 2 bases, in that order; junction bases with no gene match: 9. Libraries were prepared by immunoSEQ multiplex PCR; TCRdb keeps only in-frame clonotypes and omits some of them. The data show 100,000 to 150,000 clones, about 80% seen once.

The sample was PBMCs, taken from a glioma patient whose treatment included an IDH1 peptide vaccine. J is TRBJ1-5 and V is TRBV27; 7 bases match TRBD1. The sequence was collected from a man aged 40-55 years with glioma. CDR3 DNA sequence: TGTGCCAGCTCCACTGAGGGGGCGGGCAATCAGCCCCAGCATTTT. Its protein is CASSTEGAGNQPQHF.